A selection of T cell receptor beta chains follows, all from one sample in a study of blood T cell repertoires in COVID-19. Profiling relied on immunoSEQ multiplex PCR, and the TCRdb table lists in-frame clones only, not all of them. The sample lists under 150,000 clones, over 75% seen once, with approximately 4% in the top ten. The sequencing sample was made of PBMCs or T cells enriched from blood (not recorded which). The receptors here all came from a man aged 45-65 years in a cohort exposed to, infected with or recovered from COVID-19 (not recorded which). The CDR3 runs from the conserved cysteine through the conserved F or W. The order of the fields is clone size, D gene, J gene, V gene, CDR3 protein, CDR3 DNA. D genes are given only for firm matches. The size entry is marked missing in some rows and otherwise reads once, few, many or a size class.

- - TRBJ1-2 TRBV15 CATSRSRQAGGYTF TGTGCCACCAGCAGATCACGACAGGCCGGAGGCTACACCTTC
- TRBD1 TRBJ2-7 TRBV5-1 CASSRGQGSSYEQYF TGCGCCAGCAGCCGGGGACAGGGGAGCTCCTACGAGCAGTACTTC
- - TRBJ1-1 TRBV3-1/TRBV3-2 CASSPGLSRTEAFF TGTGCCAGCAGCCCGGGACTGTCGCGGACTGAAGCTTTCTTT
- TRBD1 TRBJ2-7 TRBV18 CASSLRDSLEQYF TGTGCCAGCTCACTGAGGGACAGCCTCGAGCAGTACTTC
once TRBD1 TRBJ1-1 TRBV4-2 CASSLGTGVDHTEAFF TGTGCCAGCAGCCTCGGAACAGGGGTCGATCACACTGAAGCTTTCTTT
- TRBD1 TRBJ1-2 TRBV12-3/TRBV12-4 CASSMGQGYGYTF TGTGCCAGCAGCATGGGACAGGGTTATGGCTACACCTTC
- - TRBJ1-4 TRBV7-9 CASSGGSLTGEKLFF TGTGCCAGCAGCGGAGGCTCCCTCACGGGTGAAAAACTGTTTTTT
- - TRBJ2-5 TRBV11-2 CASSSSPRGETQYF TGTGCCAGCAGCTCATCCCCGCGGGGAGAGACCCAGTACTTC
- - TRBJ2-5 TRBV19 CASSKGDTIRGRETQYF TGTGCCAGTAGTAAGGGGGACACCATACGAGGGCGAGAGACCCAGTACTTC
- - TRBJ2-7 TRBV19 CASSILAPVRGQSYEQYF TGTGCCAGTAGTATTTTGGCTCCTGTCCGGGGACAATCCTACGAGCAGTACTTC
- - TRBJ2-5 TRBV18 CASSPGGETQYF TGTGCCAGCTCACCGGGGGGAGAGACCCAGTACTTC
- - TRBJ1-4 TRBV6-1 CASSATGGEIANEKLFF TGTGCCAGCAGTGCGACCGGGGGAGAGATTGCTAATGAAAAACTGTTTTTT
- TRBD1 TRBJ2-2 TRBV6-1 CASSEQGARIGELFF TGTGCCAGCAGTGAACAGGGGGCGCGGATCGGGGAGCTGTTTTTT
- - TRBJ2-2 TRBV18 CASSPTINRVYTGELFF TGTGCCAGCTCACCTACCATAAACAGGGTTTACACCGGGGAGCTGTTTTTT
- - TRBJ2-5 TRBV19 CASSLLGGRDGETQYF TGTGCCAGTAGTTTATTGGGCGGCAGGGATGGAGAGACCCAGTACTTC
few - TRBJ1-2 TRBV30 CAFGTGGSGYTFGYTFGGYTF -
- - TRBJ1-3 TRBV28 CASSLSGSLSGNTIYF TGTGCCAGCAGTTTATCAGGCAGCCTCTCTGGAAACACCATATATTTT
few - TRBJ1-3 TRBV27 CASSSLAGNTIYF TGTGCCAGCAGTTCTCTCGCTGGAAACACCATATATTTT
few TRBD2 TRBJ2-1 TRBV6-1 CASSGAGGYNEQFF TGTGCCAGCAGTGGAGCGGGGGGGTACAATGAGCAGTTCTTC
many TRBD1 TRBJ2-7 TRBV9 CASSVDGRGPAEQYF TGTGCCAGCAGCGTAGATGGCAGGGGGCCGGCCGAGCAGTACTTC